These 22 T cell receptor beta chains share one sample of origin, sequenced in a study of T cells in tuberculosis. Sequencing used immunoSEQ multiplex PCR; TCRdb keeps in-frame clones, though not all of them. Of around 60,000 clones listed, around 86% are singletons. After thawing and overnight rest, PBMC were stained with GMM-loaded CD1B tetramer, viability dye and anti-CD3 for sorting. C32 glucose monomycolate from Rhodococcus equi was loaded onto the CD1B tetramers. The source material was CD1b-GMM tetramer-negative cells sorted from PBMCs. These receptor sequences come from an adult woman with latent tuberculosis.

This chain connects TRBV9 to TRBJ1-1; D gene unclear. The V and J ends lost 3 bases and 2 bases respectively, with 14 bases between them. This CDR3 spans 15 amino acids. CDR1 is SGDLS, CDR2 YYNGEE, per germline. The CDR3 sequence is CASSAVPGANTEAFF. DNA of the CDR3: TGTGCCAGCAGCGCTGTTCCAGGTGCTAACACTGAAGCTTTCTTT.

V and J are TRBV1 and TRBJ2-1; the listed D gene, TRBD2, was not tested against the DNA. TRBV1 is annotated as a pseudogene. This CDR3 has 14 amino acids. The CDR3, as DNA: TGCACCAGCAGCCAAGAAGCCCCGGGATGGGAGCAGTTCTTC. This encodes CTSSQEAPGWEQFF.

This rearrangement joins TRBV27 to TRBJ1-5; maybe TRBD1 (5 bases). Trimming left V 5 bases short and J 5 bases short, with 13 bases between. The CDR3 extends over 14 amino acids. Germline CDR1 MNHEY, CDR2 SMNVEV (reference sequence). DNA for the CDR3: TGTGCCAGCAGTATTGTTTCGGGGGATCAGCCCCAGCATTTT. Its protein is CASSIVSGDQPQHF.

V is TRBV6-5 and J is TRBJ2-3; D is ambiguous. Trimming shortened V by 7 bases and J by 1 base, and 9 bases separated the two germline ends. Germline CDR1 MNHEY, CDR2 SVGAGI. There are 13 residues in the CDR3. CDR3 bases: TGTGCCAGCAAGTATAGAGGCACAGATACGCAGTATTTT. Its protein is CASKYRGTDTQYF.

This chain joins TRBV19 and TRBJ1-1; 7 bases are shared with TRBD1. Per the germline V gene, CDR1 is LNHDA and CDR2 is SQIVND (reference sequence). The length of the CDR3 is 14 residues. The J segment lost 4 bases and the V segment lost 4 bases, leaving 6 bases of the junction unmatched. The CDR3 protein is CASSRQTGSTEAFF. The CDR3 nucleotides are TGTGCCAGTAGTAGACAGACAGGGAGCACTGAAGCTTTCTTT.

This clone showed up just once. This chain links TRBV19 with TRBJ2-3, with D tentatively TRBD1 (5 bases). This CDR3 spans 14 amino acids. V was trimmed by 3 bases and J by 6 bases, leaving 13 bases between them. Germline loops: CDR1 LNHDA, CDR2 SQIVND (reference sequence). The CDR3 loop is CASSIRAGFDTQYF. CDR3 DNA sequence: TGTGCCAGTAGTATTCGGGCAGGGTTCGATACGCAGTATTTT.

The chain joins TRBV19 to TRBJ1-5, with 7 bases lining up with TRBD1. CDR3 length: 16 amino acids. CDR1 LNHDA and CDR2 SQIVND come from the germline V gene (reference sequence). V trimming: 3 bases; J trimming: 5 bases; junction bases outside the gene matches: 10. The CDR3 region has the DNA TGTGCCAGTAGTATTTCTAGGACAGGTGTGGATCAGCCCCAGCATTTT. It is translated as CASSISRTGVDQPQHF.

V gene TRBV28 combines with J gene TRBJ2-4; D possibly corresponds to TRBD1 (5 bases). CDR1 and CDR2 from the germline V gene are MDHEN and SYDVKM. Trimming took 4 bases from V and 3 from J, leaving 16 bases between them. The CDR3 runs to 16 residues. CDR3 residues: CASSSPPTDGKNIQYF. The CDR3 DNA follows: TGTGCCAGCAGTTCACCGCCGACAGACGGCAAAAACATTCAGTACTTC.

The chain carries TRBV12-5 and TRBJ2-1, with 9 bases lining up with TRBD2. Germline V CDR1 and CDR2: LGHNT, FRNRAP. The CDR3 has 19 amino acids. With V trimmed by 0 bases and J by 0 bases, 9 bases remained unmatched. The CDR3, as DNA: TGTGCTAGTGGTTTGGTACTAGCGGGTGTTATTAGCTCCTACAATGAGCAGTTCTTC. Translated, it gives CASGLVLAGVISSYNEQFF. Full variable domain (outside the CDR3, taken from reference TRBV12-5 and TRBJ2-1): DARVTQTPRHKVTEMGQEVTMRCQPILGHNTVFWYRQTMMQGLELLAYFRNRAPLDDSGMPKDRFSAEMPDATLATLKIQPSEPRDSAVYFCASGLVLAGVISSYNEQFFGPGTRLTVL.

This chain links TRBV10-1 with TRBJ2-5, with a tentative D call TRBD1 (5 bases). The germline V gene has CDR1 WNHNN and CDR2 SYGVQD (reference sequence). The CDR3 has 19 residues. With 2 bases removed from V and 5 bases from J, the gap between germline ends came to 27 bases. CDR3 DNA: TGCGCCAGCAGTGAGCCAAAGGTAGGGCTTGGGGCCCTGGGGGAGACCCAGTACTTC. This sequence encodes CASSEPKVGLGALGETQYF.

The chain combines TRBV5-8 with TRBJ1-4; D is perhaps TRBD1 (5 bases). The germline CDR1 and CDR2 sequences are SGHTS and YDEGEE. Trimming cost V 4 bases and J 7 bases, with 20 bases left between them. CDR3 size: 16 residues. CDR3 region: CASSLSTSGGTEKLFF. CDR3 bases: TGTGCCAGCAGCCTTTCGACCTCCGGGGGAACTGAAAAACTGTTTTTT. The full variable domain, with the rest looked up from reference TRBV5-8 and TRBJ1-4, is EAGVTQSPTHLIKTRGQQATLRCSPISGHTSVYWYQQALGLGLQFLLWYDEGEERNRGNFPPRFSGRQFPNYSSELNVNALELEDSALYLCASSLSTSGGTEKLFFGSGTQLSVL.

The chain employs TRBV10-2 and TRBJ2-1, with TRBD1 matching over 7 bases. From germline, CDR1 is WSHSY and CDR2 SAAADI. The CDR3 contains 14 residues. The junction had 6 bases not matched to a gene; V was cut back by 3 bases and J by 7 bases. The CDR3 sequence is CASSDAHRGNEQFF. CDR3 in DNA: TGCGCCAGCAGTGACGCCCACAGGGGAAATGAGCAGTTCTTC.

The V gene is TRBV7-2, the J gene TRBJ2-5; 9 nucleotides line up with TRBD2. The J segment lost 4 bases and the V segment lost 2 bases, leaving 8 bases of the junction unmatched. Germline CDR1 SGHTA, CDR2 FQGNSA. CDR3 length equals 16 residues. CDR3 sequence: CASSLYPAGGPETQYF. The CDR3 DNA reads TGTGCCAGCAGCTTATACCCAGCGGGGGGCCCAGAGACCCAGTACTTC.

This clone turned up a few times. The rearrangement joins TRBV7-2 to TRBJ1-2; the match to TRBD1 covers 8 bases. The germline V gene encodes CDR1 SGHTA and CDR2 FQGNSA. V gave up 1 base and J gave up 6 bases; unmatched junction bases: 7. The CDR3 contains 15 residues. For the CDR3, the DNA is TGTGCCAGCAGCTTAGGGGGCAGGGGGCTGAATGGCTACACCTTC. Residues: CASSLGGRGLNGYTF.

CDR3 DNA sequence: TGTGCCAGCAGCCCAGCGGGAGGGTCGTACAATGAGCAGTTCTTC. Translating gives CASSPAGGSYNEQFF. J is TRBJ2-1 and V is TRBV9; 10 bases align to TRBD2. V lost 4 bases, J lost 4 bases, and 5 bases stayed unmatched. This CDR3 spans 15 amino acids. Germline V gene lookup returns CDR1 SGDLS and CDR2 YYNGEE.

About this clone: Other DNA sequences in the sample encode the same CDR3. This chain links TRBV9 with TRBJ2-7; 10 bases fit TRBD1. J gave up 4 bases and V 3 bases, and 1 base lay outside the gene matches. The length of the CDR3 is 13 residues. The germline gives CDR1 SGDLS, CDR2 YYNGEE. The CDR3 is CASSGQGAYEQYF. The CDR3 DNA reads TGTGCCAGCAGCGGACAGGGGGCGTACGAGCAGTACTTC.

This clone was found a few times. The V gene is TRBV7-2, the J gene TRBJ1-2; D remains ambiguous. The CDR3 totals 13 residues. V shed 2 bases and J shed 2 bases, with 6 bases lying between them. The germline V gene encodes CDR1 SGHTA and CDR2 FQGNSA. The CDR3, as DNA: TGTGCCAGCAGCTTACCAGGAAACTATGGCTACACCTTC. It encodes CASSLPGNYGYTF.

This rearrangement joins TRBV7-9 to TRBJ2-1; D unclear. Trimming shortened V by 2 bases and J by 7 bases, and 6 bases separated the two germline ends. Germline V CDR1 and CDR2: SEHNR, FQNEAQ (reference sequence). The CDR3 is made up of 12 amino acids. As DNA, the CDR3 is TGTGCCAGCAGCTTAATCGGGAATGAGCAGTTCTTC. This sequence encodes CASSLIGNEQFF.

The rearrangement links TRBV19 to TRBJ2-3; 10 positions agree with TRBD2. V lost 9 bases, J lost 6 bases, and 9 bases stayed unmatched. This CDR3 is 14 amino acids long. Per germline, CDR1 LNHDA and CDR2 SQIVND (reference sequence). The CDR3: CASAIGTSDDTQYF. CDR3 nucleotides: TGTGCCAGCGCAATCGGGACTAGCGACGATACGCAGTATTTT.

V gene TRBV28 combines with J gene TRBJ2-7; 10 positions agree with TRBD2. J lost 0 bases, V lost 4 bases, and 6 bases had no gene match. This CDR3 comprises 16 residues. Germline V CDR1 and CDR2: MDHEN, SYDVKM. CDR3 DNA: TGTGCCAGCAGTTCACCTAGGACTAGCGGCTCCTACGAGCAGTACTTC. Translating it yields CASSSPRTSGSYEQYF.

The chain employs TRBV27 and TRBJ1-5, with D perhaps matching TRBD1 (5 bases). CDR1 and CDR2 (germline): MNHEY, SMNVEV (reference sequence). The CDR3 totals 16 residues. The ends were cut back, 2 bases at V and 0 bases at J, with 11 bases in the middle. CDR3 in amino acids: CASSLETGDSNQPQHF. Written as DNA, the CDR3 is TGTGCCAGCAGTTTAGAAACAGGAGATAGCAATCAGCCCCAGCATTTT.

This clone was counted a few times. The V gene is TRBV4-3, the J gene TRBJ1-2; TRBD1 might be the D (6 bases). The CDR3 extends over 14 amino acids. V lost 1 base and J 4 bases, leaving 10 bases between the germline ends. Germline V gene lookup returns CDR1 LGHNA and CDR2 YSLEER. The CDR3 nucleotides are TGCGCCAGCAGCCAAGGGGGGCAGGTCTATGGCTACACCTTC. Amino acids: CASSQGGQVYGYTF.